The source of this TCR beta chain is a study of PD-1 blockade in classical Hodgkin lymphoma. The method was immunoSEQ multiplex PCR; TCRdb's version includes in-frame clones alone and lacks a portion of them. The sample carries over 20,000 clones, nearly 80% recorded once. V gave up 8 bases and J gave up 2 bases, with 18 bases separating them. This CDR3 is 16 amino acids long. Germline V gene data show CDR1 as LGHNA and CDR2 as YNFKEQ. Every one of the patients relapsed after autologous stem cell transplantation (brentuximab vedotin exposure was variable). The sequence was collected from a human donor with classical Hodgkin lymphoma. The rearrangement joins TRBV4-2 to TRBJ2-2; D is perhaps TRBD2 (6 bases). The sequencing used peripheral blood mononuclear cells (PBMCs), collected at baseline. CDR3 residues: CASGPRDSINTGELFF. The CDR3 DNA reads TGTGCCAGCGGCCCCCGGGACTCTATTAACACCGGGGAGCTGTTTTTT.